This T cell receptor (beta chain) was sequenced during a study of blood T cells in healthy people across ages. Study observations and caveats: Correlation between TCR beta diversity and naive T cell percentage was strong. Roughly linear age-related decline in beta diversity appeared, significant by age about 40. Researchers judged that diversity estimates from one million T cells fell short of true values.

For the second PCR, which ran for roughly 6 to 12 cycles, a sample-barcoded 5' primer and a J-beta primer mix were used. TCRdb reanalysed the 5' RACE reads using MiXCR and keeps one entry per CDR3 protein. Counted here are more than 800,000 distinct CDR3 sequences, more than 25% occurring once; the ten biggest clones make up 17%. This clonotype has ten or more counts. What it binds is not known. The CDR3 runs 15 residues. Trimming cost V 6 bases and J 0 bases; bases outside gene matches: 7. CDR1 is MNHNY, CDR2 SVGAGI, per germline (reference sequence). This TCR derives from a woman older than 75 in good health. The specimen was blood. This rearrangement joins TRBV6-6 to TRBJ1-1; TRBD1 matches 7 bases. CDR3 DNA sequence: TGTGCCAGCAGGGAGGGACAGCCAATGAACACTGAAGCTTTCTTT. As protein: CASREGQPMNTEAFF.